This T cell receptor (beta chain) was identified during a study of blood T cell repertoires in COVID-19. Study background: Sites in the United States, Italy and Spain provided acute and convalescent COVID-19 samples. PBMCs, B-cell-depleted T cells, or T cells provided the cDNA or gDNA that made up the material.

The authors' processing: Nucleated cell counts were estimated from reference gene primer amplification. The table came from immunoSEQ multiplex PCR; TCRdb's copy has only in-frame clones and leaves some out. That table supplies the V and J calls and clone size; D and trimming were determined from the DNA. The sample carries around 72,000 clones, roughly 87% recorded once. This receptor was identified in a man aged 45 to 65 with acute or convalescent COVID-19. The sample taken for sequencing was peripheral blood.

The CDR3 DNA sequence: TGTGCCAGCTCACCACCGGGACTCAGGACTGGGGCCAACGTCCTGACTTTC. It codes for CASSPPGLRTGANVLTF. The chain employs TRBV18 and TRBJ2-6; tentatively, D is TRBD2 (6 bases). In germline, CDR1 is KGHSH, CDR2 LQKENI. There are 17 residues in the CDR3. V gave up 0 bases and J gave up 2 bases, with 11 bases separating them.